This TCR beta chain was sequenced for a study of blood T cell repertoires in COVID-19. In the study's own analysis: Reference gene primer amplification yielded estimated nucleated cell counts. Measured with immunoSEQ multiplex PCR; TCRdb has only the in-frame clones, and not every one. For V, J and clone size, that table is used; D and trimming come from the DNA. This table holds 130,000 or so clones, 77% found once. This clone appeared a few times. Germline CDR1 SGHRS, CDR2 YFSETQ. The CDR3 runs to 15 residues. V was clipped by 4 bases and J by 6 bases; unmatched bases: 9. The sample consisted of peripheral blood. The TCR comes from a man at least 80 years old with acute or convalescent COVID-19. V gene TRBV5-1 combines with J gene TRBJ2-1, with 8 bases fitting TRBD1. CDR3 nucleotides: TGCGCCAGCAGCCCCGGACAGGGTTCTATCAATGAGCAGTTCTTC. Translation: CASSPGQGSINEQFF.